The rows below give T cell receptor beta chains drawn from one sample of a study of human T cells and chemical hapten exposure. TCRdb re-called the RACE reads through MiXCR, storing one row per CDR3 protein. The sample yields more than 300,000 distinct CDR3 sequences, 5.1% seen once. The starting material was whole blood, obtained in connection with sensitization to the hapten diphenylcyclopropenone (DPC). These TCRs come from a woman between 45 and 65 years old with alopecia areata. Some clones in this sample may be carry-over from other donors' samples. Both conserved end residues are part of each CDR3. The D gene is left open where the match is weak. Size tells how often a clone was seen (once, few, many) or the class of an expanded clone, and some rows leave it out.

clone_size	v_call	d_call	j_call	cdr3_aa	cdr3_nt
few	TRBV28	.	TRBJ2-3	CASGPRQQYF	TGTGCCAGTGGGCCGAGACAGCAGTATTTT
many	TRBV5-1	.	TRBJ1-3	CASSLGDLSGNTIYF	TGCGCCAGCAGCTTGGGGGACTTATCTGGAAACACCATATATTTT
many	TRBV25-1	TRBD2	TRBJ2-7	CASGRGYEQYF	TGTGCCAGCGGGCGGGGGTACGAGCAGTACTTC
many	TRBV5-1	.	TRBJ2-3	CASSLNEDTQYF	TGCGCCAGCAGCTTGAACGAAGATACGCAGTATTTT
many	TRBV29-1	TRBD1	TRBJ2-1	CSVEDTGTGANEQFF	TGCAGCGTTGAGGATACCGGGACAGGGGCAAATGAGCAGTTCTTC
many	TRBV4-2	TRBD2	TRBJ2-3	CASSHLAGGRLDTQYF	TGTGCCAGCAGCCATCTAGCGGGAGGTCGTTTAGATACGCAGTATTTT
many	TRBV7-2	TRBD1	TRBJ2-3	CASVGTGGADTQYF	TGTGCCAGCGTTGGGACAGGGGGTGCAGATACGCAGTATTTT
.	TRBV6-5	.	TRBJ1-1	CASSYSNRAAEAFF	TGTGCCAGCAGTTACTCGAACAGGGCAGCCGAAGCTTTCTTT
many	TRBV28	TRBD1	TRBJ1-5	CASSPGGFKDQPQHF	TGTGCCAGCAGTCCAGGGGGCTTCAAAGATCAGCCCCAGCATTTT
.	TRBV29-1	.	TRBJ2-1	CSVARDLSREYNEQFF	TGCAGCGTAGCTCGGGACCTCTCACGGGAATACAATGAGCAGTTCTTC
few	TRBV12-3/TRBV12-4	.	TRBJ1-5	CASSLARGQPQHF	TGTGCCAGCAGTTTAGCTAGAGGACAGCCCCAGCATTTT
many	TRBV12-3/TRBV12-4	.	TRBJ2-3	CASNHRDFADTQYF	TGTGCCAGCAACCACCGGGACTTTGCAGATACGCAGTATTTT
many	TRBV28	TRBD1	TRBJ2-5	CASTPGLDRDETQYF	TGTGCCAGCACCCCCGGATTGGACAGGGACGAGACCCAGTACTTC
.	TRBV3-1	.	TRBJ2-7	CASSQGYRATYEQYF	TGTGCCAGCAGCCAAGGGTACAGGGCGACCTACGAGCAGTACTTC
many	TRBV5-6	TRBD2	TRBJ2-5	CASNLAGGSETQYF	TGTGCCAGCAACTTAGCGGGAGGTAGTGAGACCCAGTACTTC
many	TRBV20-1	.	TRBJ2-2	CSASSWSPLGNTGELFF	TGCAGTGCTAGTAGTTGGTCGCCCCTTGGGAACACCGGGGAGCTGTTTTTT
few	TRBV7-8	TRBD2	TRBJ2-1	CASTPQQRGESSYNEQFF	TGTGCCAGCACCCCTCAGCAGCGGGGGGAAAGCTCCTACAATGAGCAGTTCTTC
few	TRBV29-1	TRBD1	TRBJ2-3	CSVLPGQLTDTQYF	TGCAGCGTCCTACCGGGACAGCTCACAGATACGCAGTATTTT
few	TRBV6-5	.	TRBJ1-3	CASPSVGNTIYF	TGTGCCAGCCCGTCGGTCGGGAACACCATATATTTT
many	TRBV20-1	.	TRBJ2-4	CSAREGGNVKNIQYF	TGCAGTGCTAGAGAAGGGGGAAATGTCAAAAACATTCAGTACTTC
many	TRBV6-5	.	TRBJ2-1	CASSRDEVLGHEQFF	TGTGCCAGCAGTCGCGACGAAGTCCTTGGGCATGAGCAGTTCTTC
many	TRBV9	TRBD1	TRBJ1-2	CASSSLGTGVAGYTF	TGTGCCAGCAGCTCCCTGGGGACAGGGGTTGCTGGCTACACCTTC
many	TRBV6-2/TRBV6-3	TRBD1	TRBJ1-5	CASSYSHRDRGLGNQPQHF	TGTGCCAGCAGTTACTCCCACCGGGACAGGGGGCTTGGCAATCAGCCCCAGCATTTT
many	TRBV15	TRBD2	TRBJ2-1	CATSNLAGRSYNEQFF	TGTGCCACCAGCAATCTAGCGGGGCGCTCCTACAATGAGCAGTTCTTC
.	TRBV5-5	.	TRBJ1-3	CASSSDGSSGNTIYF	TGTGCCAGCAGCTCGGACGGGAGCTCTGGAAACACCATATATTTT
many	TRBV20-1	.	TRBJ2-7	CSAGTGHTNYEQYF	TGCAGTGCCGGTACGGGACACACAAACTACGAGCAGTACTTC
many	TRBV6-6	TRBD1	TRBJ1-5	CASSSEGGSNQPQHF	TGTGCCAGCAGTTCAGAAGGGGGCAGCAATCAGCCCCAGCATTTT
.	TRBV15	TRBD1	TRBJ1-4	CATSRNLTWTGGFFILAEKLFF	TGTGCCACCAGCAGAAACCTTACTTGGACAGGGGGTTTCTTTATCTTGGCCGAAAAACTGTTTTTT
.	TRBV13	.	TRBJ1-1	CASSLGIGDTEAFF	TGTGCCAGCAGCTTAGGGATCGGTGACACTGAAGCTTTCTTT
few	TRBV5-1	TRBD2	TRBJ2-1	CASSVGASGRDVNEQFF	TGCGCCAGCAGCGTTGGCGCTAGCGGGAGAGACGTCAATGAGCAGTTCTTC
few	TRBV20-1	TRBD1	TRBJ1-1	CSARVGQGVYTEAFF	TGCAGTGCTAGGGTGGGACAGGGGGTTTACACTGAAGCTTTCTTT
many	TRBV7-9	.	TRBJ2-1	CASSSQGNEQFF	TGTGCCAGCAGTTCCCAGGGCAATGAGCAGTTCTTC
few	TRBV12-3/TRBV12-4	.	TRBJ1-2	CASSFGARQYGYTF	TGTGCCAGCAGTTTTGGGGCCAGGCAGTATGGCTACACCTTC
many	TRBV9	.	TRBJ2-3	CASSDSWSQYF	TGTGCCAGCAGCGACTCTTGGTCGCAGTATTTT
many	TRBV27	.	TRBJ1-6	CASSPGRF	TGTGCCAGCAGTCCCGGACGCTTT
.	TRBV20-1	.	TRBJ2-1	CSASTSRDNEQFF	TGCAGTGCTTCGACCAGTCGGGATAATGAGCAGTTCTTC
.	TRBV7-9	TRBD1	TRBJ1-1	CASSGIQGAPPNTEAFF	TGTGCCAGCAGCGGGATACAGGGGGCCCCCCCGAACACTGAAGCTTTCTTT
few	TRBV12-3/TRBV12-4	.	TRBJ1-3	CASSLLVGEPNTIYF	TGTGCCAGCAGTTTACTTGTAGGGGAACCGAACACCATATATTTT
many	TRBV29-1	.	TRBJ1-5	CSVAAGSNNQPQHF	TGCAGCGTTGCGGCCGGATCGAACAATCAGCCCCAGCATTTT
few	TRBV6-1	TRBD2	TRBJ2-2	CASSDRVAGGPNTGELFF	TGTGCCAGCAGTGATAGAGTAGCGGGAGGCCCAAACACCGGGGAGCTGTTTTTT
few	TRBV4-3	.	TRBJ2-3	CASSQDLAETDTQYF	TGCGCCAGCAGCCAAGACCTGGCGGAAACAGATACGCAGTATTTT
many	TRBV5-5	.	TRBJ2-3	CASSLGRGDSTDTQYF	TGTGCCAGCAGCTTGGGTAGGGGGGACAGCACAGATACGCAGTATTTT
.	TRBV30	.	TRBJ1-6	CAWSVGSPLHF	TGTGCCTGGAGTGTAGGCTCACCCCTCCACTTT
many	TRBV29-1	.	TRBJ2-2	CSVAGTGELFF	TGCAGCGTTGCAGGGACCGGGGAGCTGTTTTTT
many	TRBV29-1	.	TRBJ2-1	CSVVGAKGPSYNEQFF	TGCAGCGTTGTGGGGGCGAAGGGCCCCTCCTACAATGAGCAGTTCTTC
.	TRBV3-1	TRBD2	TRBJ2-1	CASSRASGAWEQFF	TGTGCCAGCAGCCGGGCTAGCGGGGCTTGGGAGCAGTTCTTC
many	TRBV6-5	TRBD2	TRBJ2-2	CASTRTRTGTGELFF	TGTGCCAGCACCAGGACTAGAACGGGAACCGGGGAGCTGTTTTTT
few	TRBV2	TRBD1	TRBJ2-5	CASSVRDRGIRETQYF	TGTGCCAGCAGTGTCCGGGACAGGGGGATTCGGGAGACCCAGTACTTC
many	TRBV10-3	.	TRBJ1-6	CAISDAGRENSPLHF	TGTGCCATCAGTGACGCGGGACGTGAGAATTCACCCCTCCACTTT
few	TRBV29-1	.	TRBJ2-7	CSVEGYWEATYEQYF	TGCAGCGTTGAAGGTTATTGGGAGGCGACCTACGAGCAGTACTTC
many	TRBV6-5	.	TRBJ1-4	CASSPGEKLFF	TGTGCCAGCAGTCCGGGGGAAAAACTGTTTTTT
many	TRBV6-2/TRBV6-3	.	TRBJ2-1	CASRGTNEQFF	TGTGCCAGCAGGGGAACGAATGAGCAGTTCTTC